This T cell receptor (beta chain) stems from a study of cytomegalovirus exposure and HLA in healthy donors. Whole-study results and caveats: Most TCR sequences proved rare, with some public TCRs found in many donors. CMV antigen specificity was confirmed in vitro for a few CMV-associated chains. The analysis excluded some indistinguishable V segments, including TRBV6-2 and TRBV6-3.

Germline CDR1 reads MNHEY; CDR2 reads SMNVEV (reference sequence). The CDR3 is 16 amino acids. With regard to this clone: What it recognizes is unknown.

Despite likely unrecorded immune exposures, the donors were nominally healthy at the time of sampling. 60 Vbeta and 13 Jbeta primers were used in PCR. The data were produced by immunoSEQ multiplex PCR, yet TCRdb's version contains in-frame clones alone and is incomplete. The specimen's table records under 130,000 clones. The chain links TRBV27 to TRBJ2-5; D unclear. The J call may be faulty, since TRBJ2-7 better matches the DNA end. The receptor's source is a man over 45 in good health and CMV-seronegative. The sample taken for sequencing was PBMCs. CDR3 sequence reads: CASSRYGLASSYEQYF. The CDR3 nucleotides read TGTGCCAGCTCTCGTTATGGGCTGGCCAGCTCCTACGAGCAGTACTTC.